This TCR beta chain derives from a study of shared T cell receptors in the human thymus. The CDR3 has 17 residues. With 4 bases clipped from V and 6 bases from J, the junction kept 12 bases outside the gene matches. The germline gives CDR1 MDHEN, CDR2 SYDVKM. Repertoires were generated with immunoSEQ multiplex PCR, while TCRdb's copy carries only in-frame clones and drops some. The sample holds about 660,000 clones, roughly 90% seen once. The sample also formed part of further work on human thymus T cells. That publication notes: Donors consisted of healthy Finnish infants (having corrective surgery for congenital heart defects). It was from resections taken during corrective heart surgery that the thymus tissue came. Within thymic and blood repertoires, V and J gene usage appeared to be biased. Overlap was high between thymic repertoires from unrelated individuals, as reported in related research.

This sequence originates from a boy younger than two with a congenital heart defect. Sequenced: thymocytes. The chain couples TRBV28 to TRBJ2-2; 9 bases line up with TRBD1. The CDR3 region is CASSSTGTGTPAGELFF. CDR3 sequence (DNA): TGTGCCAGCAGTTCAACCGGGACAGGGACCCCCGCCGGGGAGCTGTTTTTT.